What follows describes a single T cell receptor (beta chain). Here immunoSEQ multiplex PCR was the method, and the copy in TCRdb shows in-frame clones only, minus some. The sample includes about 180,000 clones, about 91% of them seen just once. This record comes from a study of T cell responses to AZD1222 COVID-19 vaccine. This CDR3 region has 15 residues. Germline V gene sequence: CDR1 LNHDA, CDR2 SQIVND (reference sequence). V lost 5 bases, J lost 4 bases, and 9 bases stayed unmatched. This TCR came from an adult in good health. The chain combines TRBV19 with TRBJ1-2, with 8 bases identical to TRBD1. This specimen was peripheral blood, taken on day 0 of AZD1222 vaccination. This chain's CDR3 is CASSAAGTGRYGYTF. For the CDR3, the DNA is TGTGCCAGTAGTGCAGCCGGGACAGGCCGCTATGGCTACACCTTC.